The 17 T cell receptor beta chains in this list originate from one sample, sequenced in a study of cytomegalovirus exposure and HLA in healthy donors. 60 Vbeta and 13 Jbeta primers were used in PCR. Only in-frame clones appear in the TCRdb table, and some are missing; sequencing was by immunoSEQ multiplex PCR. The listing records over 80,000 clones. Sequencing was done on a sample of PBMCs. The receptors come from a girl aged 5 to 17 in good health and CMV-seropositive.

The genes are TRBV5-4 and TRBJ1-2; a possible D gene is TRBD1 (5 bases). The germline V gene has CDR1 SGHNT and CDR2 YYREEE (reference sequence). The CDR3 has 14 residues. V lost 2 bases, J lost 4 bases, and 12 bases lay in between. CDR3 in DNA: TGTGCCAGCAGCTTAGGCAGGGACTTCTATGGCTACACCTTC. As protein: CASSLGRDFYGYTF.

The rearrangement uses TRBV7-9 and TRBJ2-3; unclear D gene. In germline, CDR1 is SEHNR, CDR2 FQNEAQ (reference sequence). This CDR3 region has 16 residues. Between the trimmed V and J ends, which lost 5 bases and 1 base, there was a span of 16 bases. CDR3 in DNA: TGTGCCAGCAGCCGCGCCTCGGGTCTGGGCACAGATACGCAGTATTTT. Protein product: CASSRASGLGTDTQYF.

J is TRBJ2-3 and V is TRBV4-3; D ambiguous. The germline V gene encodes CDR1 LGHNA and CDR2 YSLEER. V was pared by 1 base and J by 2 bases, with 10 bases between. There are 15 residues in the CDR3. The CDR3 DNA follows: TGCGCCAGCAGCCAAGCAAAGCGACCCACAGATACGCAGTATTTT. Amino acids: CASSQAKRPTDTQYF.

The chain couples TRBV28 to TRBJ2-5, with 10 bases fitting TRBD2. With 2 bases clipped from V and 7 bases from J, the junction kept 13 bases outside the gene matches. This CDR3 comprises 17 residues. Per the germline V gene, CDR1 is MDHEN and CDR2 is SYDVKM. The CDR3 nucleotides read TGTGCCAGCAGTTTAGAGGCTAGCGGGAGTACCCGGGGGACCCAGTACTTC. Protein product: CASSLEASGSTRGTQYF.

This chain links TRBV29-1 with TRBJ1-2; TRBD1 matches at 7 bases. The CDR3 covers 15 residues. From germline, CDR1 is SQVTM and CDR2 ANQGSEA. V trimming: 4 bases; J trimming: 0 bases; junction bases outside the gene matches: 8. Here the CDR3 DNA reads TGCAGCGTTGTTGGGTGGACAGGATCTAACTATGGCTACACCTTC. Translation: CSVVGWTGSNYGYTF.

The CDR3 loop reads CASSPTPDRGQETQYF. In DNA, the CDR3 is TGTGCCAGCAGCCCAACCCCGGACAGAGGGCAGGAGACCCAGTACTTC. This chain connects TRBV7-9 to TRBJ2-5; D may be TRBD1 (6 bases). Germline V lookup: CDR1 SEHNR, CDR2 FQNEAQ (reference sequence). V lost 5 bases to trimming and J lost 5 bases, with 21 bases between them. This CDR3 is 16 amino acids long.

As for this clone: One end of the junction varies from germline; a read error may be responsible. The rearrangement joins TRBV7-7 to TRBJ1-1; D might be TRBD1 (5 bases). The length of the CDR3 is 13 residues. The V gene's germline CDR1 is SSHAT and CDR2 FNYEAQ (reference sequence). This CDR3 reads CASSQGVNTEAFF. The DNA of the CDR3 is TGTGCTAGCAGCCAAGGGGTGAACACTGAAGCTTTCTTT.

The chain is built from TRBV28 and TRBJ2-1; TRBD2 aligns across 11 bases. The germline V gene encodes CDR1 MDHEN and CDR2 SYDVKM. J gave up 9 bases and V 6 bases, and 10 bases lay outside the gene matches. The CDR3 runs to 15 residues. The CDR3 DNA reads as TGTGCCAGCAGAGGAACTAGCGGGGGTAGGAGTGAGCAGTTCTTC. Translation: CASRGTSGGRSEQFF. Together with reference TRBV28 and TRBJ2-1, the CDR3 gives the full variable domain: DVKVTQSSRYLVKRTGEKVFLECVQDMDHENMFWYRQDPGLGLRLIYFSYDVKMKEKGDIPEGYSVSREKKERFSLILESASTNQTSMYLCASRGTSGGRSEQFFGPGTRLTVL.

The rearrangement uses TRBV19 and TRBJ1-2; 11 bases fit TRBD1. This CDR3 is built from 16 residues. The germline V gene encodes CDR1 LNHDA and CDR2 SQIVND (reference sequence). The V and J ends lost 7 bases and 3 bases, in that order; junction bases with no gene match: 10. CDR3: CASNTPRTGGDYGYTF. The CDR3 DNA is TGTGCCAGTAACACCCCACGGACAGGGGGCGACTATGGCTACACCTTC. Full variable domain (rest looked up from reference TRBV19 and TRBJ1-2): DGGITQSPKYLFRKEGQNVTLSCEQNLNHDAMYWYRQDPGQGLRLIYYSQIVNDFQKGDIAEGYSVSREKKESFPLTVTSAQKNPTAFYLCASNTPRTGGDYGYTFGSGTRLTVV.

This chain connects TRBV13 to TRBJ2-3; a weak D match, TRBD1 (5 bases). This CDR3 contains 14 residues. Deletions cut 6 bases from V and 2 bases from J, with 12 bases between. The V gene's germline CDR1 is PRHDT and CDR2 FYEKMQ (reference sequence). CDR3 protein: CASSPLGPTDTQYF. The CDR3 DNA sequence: TGTGCCAGCAGTCCGCTGGGGCCCACAGATACGCAGTATTTT.

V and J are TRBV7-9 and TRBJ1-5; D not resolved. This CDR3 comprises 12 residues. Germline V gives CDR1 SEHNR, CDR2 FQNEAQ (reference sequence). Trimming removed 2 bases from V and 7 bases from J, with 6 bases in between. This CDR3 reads CASSLLEQPQHF. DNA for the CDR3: TGTGCCAGCAGCTTACTGGAGCAGCCCCAGCATTTT.

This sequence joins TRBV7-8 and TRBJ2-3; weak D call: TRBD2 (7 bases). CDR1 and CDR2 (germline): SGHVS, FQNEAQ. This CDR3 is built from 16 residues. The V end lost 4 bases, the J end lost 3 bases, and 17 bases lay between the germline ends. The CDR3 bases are TGTGCCAGCAGCTCAGACTCGGGGGGCCGGACAGATACGCAGTATTTT. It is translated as CASSSDSGGRTDTQYF.

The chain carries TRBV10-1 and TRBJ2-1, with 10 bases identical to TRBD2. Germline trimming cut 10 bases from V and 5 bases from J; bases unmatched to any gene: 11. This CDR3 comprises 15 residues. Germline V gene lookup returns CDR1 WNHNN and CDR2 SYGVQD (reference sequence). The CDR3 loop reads CANARERGGHNEQFF. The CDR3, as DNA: TGCGCCAACGCGAGAGAGCGGGGGGGCCACAATGAGCAGTTCTTC.

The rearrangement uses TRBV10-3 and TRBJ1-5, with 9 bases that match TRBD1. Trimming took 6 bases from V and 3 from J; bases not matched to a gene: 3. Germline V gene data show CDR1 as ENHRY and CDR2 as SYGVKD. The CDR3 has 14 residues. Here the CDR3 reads CAIRGDRDNQPQHF. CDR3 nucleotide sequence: TGTGCCATCAGAGGGGACAGGGACAATCAGCCCCAGCATTTT.

The CDR3 nucleotides are TGTGCCAGCAGCCTTAGCGGGGGGATCTACGAGCAGTACTTC. The encoded protein is CASSLSGGIYEQYF. The genes are TRBV11-2 and TRBJ2-7; TRBD2 agrees at 10 bases. After removal of 5 bases from V and 3 bases from J, the junction contained 4 bases not matched to a gene. Germline CDR1 is SGHAT and CDR2 is FQNNGV. The CDR3 loop spans 14 amino acids. Based on the CDR3 plus reference TRBV11-2 and TRBJ2-7, the full variable domain is EAGVAQSPRYKIIEKRQSVAFWCNPISGHATLYWYQQILGQGPKLLIQFQNNGVVDDSQLPKDRFSAERLKGVDSTLKIQPAKLEDSAVYLCASSLSGGIYEQYFGPGTRLTVT.

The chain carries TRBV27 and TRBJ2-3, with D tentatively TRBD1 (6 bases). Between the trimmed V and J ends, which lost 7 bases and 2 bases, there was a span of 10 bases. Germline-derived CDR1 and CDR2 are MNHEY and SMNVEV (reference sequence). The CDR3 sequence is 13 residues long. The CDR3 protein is CASMRGYTDTQYF. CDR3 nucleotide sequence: TGTGCCAGCATGAGGGGGTACACAGATACGCAGTATTTT.

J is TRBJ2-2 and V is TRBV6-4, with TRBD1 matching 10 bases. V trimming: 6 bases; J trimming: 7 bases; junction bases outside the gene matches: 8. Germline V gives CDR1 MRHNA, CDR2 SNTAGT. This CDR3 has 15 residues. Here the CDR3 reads CASRAGTGEVGELFF. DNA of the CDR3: TGTGCCAGCAGAGCCGGGACAGGGGAAGTCGGGGAGCTGTTTTTT.